This TCR beta chain emerged from a study of cytomegalovirus exposure and HLA in healthy donors. Whole-study results and caveats: Most of the CMV-associated TCR beta chains (in a later analysis) appeared to be HLA-restricted.

Regarding this clone: No antigen is known for it.

The V gene's germline CDR1 is SGHRS and CDR2 YFSETQ. The CDR3 has 18 residues. V gave up 0 bases and J gave up 3 bases; unmatched junction bases: 5. The primer mix had 60 Vbeta and 13 Jbeta primers. Repertoires were generated with immunoSEQ multiplex PCR, while TCRdb's copy carries only in-frame clones and drops some. The sample yields roughly 150,000 clones, 70% seen once. The chain has TRBV5-1 and TRBJ2-3; 15 bases fit TRBD2. This receptor was identified in a woman aged 60-75 years in good health and CMV-seropositive. The specimen was PBMCs. The CDR3 protein is CASSLVSGLAGGTDTQYF. In DNA form, the CDR3 reads TGCGCCAGCAGCTTGGTATCGGGACTAGCGGGAGGTACAGATACGCAGTATTTT.